A selection of T cell receptor beta chains follows, all from one sample in a study of T cell repertoires in cytomegalovirus infection. TCRdb recomputed calls from the reads with MiXCR, one row per CDR3 protein. The sample lists some 100,000 distinct CDR3 sequences; around 22% were seen once. The sequenced material came from CD8+ T cells from PBMCs. The receptors shown here come from a human donor in good health (CMV status not recorded). Some clones in this sample may be carry-over from other donors' samples. The CDR3 runs from the conserved cysteine through the conserved F or W. A D gene is named only where the DNA matches it firmly. Size tells how often a clone was seen (once, few, many) or the class of an expanded clone, and some rows leave it out.

many,TRBV7-2,TRBD2,TRBJ2-7,CASSLRLAGDEQYF,TGTGCCAGCAGCTTAAGGCTAGCGGGAGACGAGCAGTACTTC
few,TRBV7-9,TRBD2,TRBJ2-1,CASSSPSGTYEQFF,TGTGCCAGCAGCTCTCCTAGCGGGACCTATGAGCAGTTCTTC
once,TRBV19,-,TRBJ1-1,CASSIAMNTEAFF,TGTGCCAGTAGTATCGCCATGAACACTGAAGCTTTCTTT
-,TRBV2,-,TRBJ1-1,CASRRARTVNTEAFF,TGTGCCAGCAGAAGAGCCCGGACAGTGAACACTGAAGCTTTCTTT
few,TRBV12-3/TRBV12-4,-,TRBJ2-7,CASSLVGLGEQYF,TGTGCCAGCAGTCTTGTGGGGTTGGGGGAGCAGTACTTC
many,TRBV7-8,TRBD1,TRBJ2-7,CASSLGGRDRVRGWGYEQYF,TGTGCCAGCAGCTTAGGAGGCCGGGACAGGGTGAGGGGTTGGGGATACGAGCAGTACTTC
few,TRBV11-2,-,TRBJ2-7,CASSLSSRAHEQYF,TGTGCCAGCAGCTTAAGTTCCAGGGCCCACGAGCAGTACTTC
-,TRBV2,-,TRBJ1-5,CASSEAPGNSNQPQHF,TGTGCCAGCAGTGAAGCGCCGGGGAATAGCAATCAGCCCCAGCATTTT
few,TRBV4-1,TRBD1,TRBJ1-1,CASSQVYDRATEAFF,TGCGCCAGCAGCCAAGTTTACGACAGGGCGACTGAAGCTTTCTTT
many,TRBV7-8,-,TRBJ2-1,CASSLGSGVSYNEQFF,TGTGCCAGCAGCTTAGGCTCGGGGGTTTCCTACAATGAGCAGTTCTTC
many,TRBV28,-,TRBJ2-7,CASSTNAYEQYF,TGTGCCAGCAGCACCAACGCGTACGAGCAGTACTTC
-,TRBV5-6,-,TRBJ1-6,CASSSGLPSPLHF,TGTGCCAGCAGCAGCGGACTGCCCTCACCCCTCCACTTT
-,TRBV4-1,TRBD2,TRBJ2-2,CASSPSGQNTGELFF,TGCGCCAGCAGCCCTAGCGGGCAGAACACCGGGGAGCTGTTTTTT
few,TRBV6-2/TRBV6-3,-,TRBJ2-3,CASTITSTDTQYF,TGTGCCAGCACGATAACCAGCACAGATACGCAGTATTTT
-,TRBV7-3,-,TRBJ2-1,CASSLTKSGHNEQFF,TGTGCCAGCAGCTTAACCAAGTCTGGCCACAATGAGCAGTTCTTC
-,TRBV20-1,TRBD1,TRBJ2-7,CSARGRGYSYEQYF,TGCAGTGCTAGGGGCAGGGGGTACTCCTACGAGCAGTACTTC
many,TRBV7-2,TRBD2,TRBJ2-7,CASSHLAEGSYEQYF,TGTGCCAGCAGCCACCTAGCGGAGGGCTCCTACGAGCAGTACTTC
-,TRBV11-2,TRBD2,TRBJ2-1,CASSSGTSGFSYNEQFF,TGTGCCAGCAGTTCTGGGACTAGCGGGTTCTCCTACAATGAGCAGTTCTTC